The 4 T cell receptor beta chains given below trace back to one sample, sequenced in a study of blood T cell repertoires in COVID-19. TCRdb's table, derived via immunoSEQ multiplex PCR, lists solely in-frame clones and lacks some. The table includes 100,000 to 120,000 clones, around 90% detected once. Sequenced sample: peripheral blood. The receptors stem from a woman aged 50 to 65 with acute or convalescent COVID-19.

The J gene is TRBJ1-5, the V gene TRBV28, with a possible D match to TRBD1 (6 bases). This CDR3 spans 17 amino acids. V gave up 5 bases and J gave up 2 bases, with 19 bases separating them. Germline CDR1 is MDHEN and CDR2 is SYDVKM. In DNA, the CDR3 is TGTGCCAGCAGTATAGTACAGGGTTTGGGCGGCAATCAGCCCCAGCATTTT. It encodes CASSIVQGLGGNQPQHF.

In this sample, this clone turned up a few times. The sample has other DNA sequences that encode this CDR3 too. The rearrangement joins TRBV6-5 to TRBJ1-2; TRBD1 aligns across 7 bases. J gave up 2 bases and V 8 bases, and 2 bases lay outside the gene matches. The CDR3 is 12 amino acids. Germline V gene lookup returns CDR1 MNHEY and CDR2 SVGAGI. The CDR3 DNA sequence: TGTGCCAGCGAGGGGGCGAACTATGGCTACACCTTC. It yields the protein CASEGANYGYTF.

The V gene is TRBV2, the J gene TRBJ1-5; 9 bases are shared with TRBD1. The germline gives CDR1 SNHLY, CDR2 FYNNEI. The CDR3 runs 14 residues. V shed 5 bases, J shed 4 bases, and the junction held 3 bases outside the gene matches. CDR3: CASSRDRVNQPQHF. The DNA for the CDR3 is TGTGCCAGCAGTAGGGACAGGGTGAATCAGCCCCAGCATTTT.

This sequence joins TRBV9 and TRBJ1-2, with D maybe TRBD1 (5 bases). The CDR3 length is 15 residues. Germline V lookup: CDR1 SGDLS, CDR2 YYNGEE. V was pared by 4 bases and J by 4 bases, with 17 bases between. CDR3 coding DNA: TGTGCCAGCAGCAAACGACAGTTTGAAGTCTATGGCTACACCTTC. Translating gives CASSKRQFEVYGYTF.